Shown below are 11 T cell receptor beta chains from a single sample sequenced in a study of identical twins. Each CDR3 protein gets one entry after TCRdb re-called the 5' RACE reads with MiXCR. This sample has hundreds of thousands of distinct CDR3 sequences, with 7.5% found just once. This same sample was also part of a study on yellow fever vaccine responses in identical twins.

Sequencing was carried out using memory (CD45RO+) T cells sorted from blood. These receptors originate from a young woman in good health.

This clonotype was seen more than once but under ten times. The V gene is TRBV10-3, the J gene TRBJ2-7; D may be TRBD2 (5 bases). Germline V gene data show CDR1 as ENHRY and CDR2 as SYGVKD. The germline V and J ends were trimmed by 0 bases and 3 bases, with 6 bases remaining between them. This CDR3 region has 13 residues. CDR3 loop: CAISESEGYEQYF. The CDR3 nucleotides are TGTGCCATCAGTGAGTCTGAGGGCTACGAGCAGTACTTC.

This clonotype was detected many times. The chain couples TRBV6-1 to TRBJ2-2; no definite D call. This CDR3 has 14 amino acids. Germline V gene data show CDR1 as MNHNS and CDR2 as SASEGT. V lost 6 bases and J lost 2, with 10 bases in between. The CDR3 DNA sequence: TGTGCCAGCAGCCCCCTGAGTAACACCGGGGAGCTGTTTTTT. Translation: CASSPLSNTGELFF.

This clonotype was counted only a few times. The chain links TRBV19 to TRBJ2-3, with 10 bases fitting TRBD2. The CDR3 contains 16 residues. V lost 3 bases, J lost 2 bases, and 5 bases stayed unmatched. The germline V gene has CDR1 LNHDA and CDR2 SQIVND (reference sequence). CDR3 loop: CASSIASGSNTDTQYF. The CDR3 DNA follows: TGTGCCAGTAGTATTGCTAGCGGGAGCAACACAGATACGCAGTATTTT.

This clonotype has at least ten counts. The rearrangement links TRBV7-9 to TRBJ2-7; possible D gene TRBD1, 6 bases. V lost 5 bases and J 4 bases, leaving 15 bases between the germline ends. The CDR3 length is 14 residues. Germline CDR1 SEHNR, CDR2 FQNEAQ (reference sequence). CDR3 loop: CASSLQGGLYEQYF. In nucleotides, the CDR3 is TGTGCCAGCAGCCTCCAAGGGGGTCTGTACGAGCAGTACTTC.

This clonotype was recorded at least ten times. The chain joins TRBV7-6 to TRBJ2-1; the D is unclear. V was trimmed by 3 bases and J by 8 bases, leaving 11 bases between them. Looked up from germline, CDR1 is SGHVS and CDR2 is FNYEAQ. The CDR3 length is 13 residues. The chain's CDR3 is CASSFNSFDEQFF. The CDR3 nucleotides are TGTGCCAGCAGCTTCAACTCCTTCGATGAGCAGTTCTTC.

This clonotype was seen ten or more times. The chain carries TRBV29-1 and TRBJ1-2, with D possibly TRBD1 on 6 matching bases. The V and J ends lost 6 bases and 5 bases respectively, with 13 bases between them. The V gene's germline CDR1 is SQVTM and CDR2 ANQGSEA. CDR3 length: 12 amino acids. Here the CDR3 reads CSVSGQFYGYTF. For the CDR3, the DNA is TGCAGCGTCTCCGGACAGTTTTATGGCTACACCTTC.

This clonotype was found a few times. V and J are TRBV2 and TRBJ2-2; no firm D call. Germline V gene data show CDR1 as SNHLY and CDR2 as FYNNEI. The V end was cut by 6 bases, the J end by 3 bases, with 8 bases between. The CDR3 loop spans 13 amino acids. The CDR3 nucleotides read TGTGCCAGCAGCCCCGCCGACACCGGGGAGCTGTTTTTT. This sequence encodes CASSPADTGELFF.

This clonotype was counted many times. This chain joins TRBV18 and TRBJ2-7, with D possibly being TRBD1 or TRBD2 (5 bases each). Germline values: CDR1 KGHSH, CDR2 LQKENI. V was clipped by 3 bases and J by 7 bases, with 16 bases between them. CDR3 length: 14 amino acids. The DNA of the CDR3 is TGTGCCAGCTCACCGGGGGTAGGACTTTATGAGCAGTACTTC. Translated: CASSPGVGLYEQYF. Combining the CDR3 with reference TRBV18 and TRBJ2-7 gives the whole variable domain NAGVMQNPRHLVRRRGQEARLRCSPMKGHSHVYWYRQLPEEGLKFMVYLQKENIIDESGMPKERFSAEFPKEGPSILRIQQVVRGDSAAYFCASSPGVGLYEQYFGPGTRLTVT.

Ten or more counts support this clonotype. The rearrangement uses TRBV5-1 and TRBJ2-1; no reliable D call. Germline CDR1 SGHRS, CDR2 YFSETQ. The CDR3 is made up of 14 amino acids. Trimming took 0 bases from V and 8 from J, leaving 12 bases between them. The CDR3 region is CASSLEGSAYEQFF. The CDR3 DNA reads as TGCGCCAGCAGCTTGGAGGGCAGTGCATATGAGCAGTTCTTC.

This clonotype was recorded a few times. V gene TRBV18 combines with J gene TRBJ2-7; D possibly corresponds to TRBD1 (5 bases). Germline V gene lookup returns CDR1 KGHSH and CDR2 LQKENI. Trimming shortened V by 6 bases and J by 5 bases, and 17 bases separated the two germline ends. The CDR3 spans 14 residues. The CDR3 DNA follows: TGTGCCAGCTCCCCCTCAGGGCGGACGGACGAGCAGTACTTC. Translation: CASSPSGRTDEQYF.

V gene TRBV3-1 combines with J gene TRBJ2-7; 12 bases agree with TRBD2. The CDR3 length is 16 residues. Germline V gene sequence: CDR1 LGHDT, CDR2 YNNKEL (reference sequence). Losses at the gene ends were 4 bases for V and 0 bases for J; bases not matched to a gene: 4. Here the CDR3 DNA reads TGTGCCAGCAGCCCTGGACTAGCGGGGCGCTCCTACGAGCAGTACTTC. It encodes CASSPGLAGRSYEQYF.